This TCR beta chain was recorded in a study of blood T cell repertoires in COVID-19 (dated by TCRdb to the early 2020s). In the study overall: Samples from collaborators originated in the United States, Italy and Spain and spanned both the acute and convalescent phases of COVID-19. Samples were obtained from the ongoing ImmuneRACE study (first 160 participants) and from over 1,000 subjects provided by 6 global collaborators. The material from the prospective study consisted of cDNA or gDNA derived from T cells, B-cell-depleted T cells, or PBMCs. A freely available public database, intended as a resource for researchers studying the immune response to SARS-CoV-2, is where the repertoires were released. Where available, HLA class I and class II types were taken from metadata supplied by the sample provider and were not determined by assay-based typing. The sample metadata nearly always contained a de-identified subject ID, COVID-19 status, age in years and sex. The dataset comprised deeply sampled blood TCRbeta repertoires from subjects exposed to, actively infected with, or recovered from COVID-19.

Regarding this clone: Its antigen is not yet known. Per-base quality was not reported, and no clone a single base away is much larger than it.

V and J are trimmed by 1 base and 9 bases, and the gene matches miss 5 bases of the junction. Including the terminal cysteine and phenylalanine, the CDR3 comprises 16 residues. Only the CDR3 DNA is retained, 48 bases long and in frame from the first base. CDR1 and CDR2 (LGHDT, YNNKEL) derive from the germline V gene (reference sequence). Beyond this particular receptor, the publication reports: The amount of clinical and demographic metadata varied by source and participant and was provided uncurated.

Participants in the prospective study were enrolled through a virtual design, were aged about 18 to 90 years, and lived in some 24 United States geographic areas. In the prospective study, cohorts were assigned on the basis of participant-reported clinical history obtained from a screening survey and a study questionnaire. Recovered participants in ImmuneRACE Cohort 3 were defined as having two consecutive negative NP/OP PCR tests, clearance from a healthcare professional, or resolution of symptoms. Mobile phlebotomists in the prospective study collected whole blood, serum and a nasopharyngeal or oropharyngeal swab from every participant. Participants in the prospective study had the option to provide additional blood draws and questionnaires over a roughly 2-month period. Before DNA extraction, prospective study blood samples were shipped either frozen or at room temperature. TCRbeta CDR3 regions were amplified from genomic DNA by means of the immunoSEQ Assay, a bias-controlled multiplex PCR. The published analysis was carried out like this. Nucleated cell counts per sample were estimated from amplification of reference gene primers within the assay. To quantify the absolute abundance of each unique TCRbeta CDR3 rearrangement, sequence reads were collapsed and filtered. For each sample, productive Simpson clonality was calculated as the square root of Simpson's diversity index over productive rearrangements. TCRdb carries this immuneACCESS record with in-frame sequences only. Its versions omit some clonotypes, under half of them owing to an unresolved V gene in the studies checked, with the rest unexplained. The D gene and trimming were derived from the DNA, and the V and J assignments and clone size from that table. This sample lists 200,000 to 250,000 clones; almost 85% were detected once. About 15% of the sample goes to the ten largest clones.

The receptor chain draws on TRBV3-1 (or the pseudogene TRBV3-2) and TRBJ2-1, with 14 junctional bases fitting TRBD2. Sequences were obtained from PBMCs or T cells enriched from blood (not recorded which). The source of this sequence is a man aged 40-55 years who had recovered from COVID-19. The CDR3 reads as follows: CASSQVGLAGGGEQFF. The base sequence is TGTGCCAGCAGCCAAGTAGGACTAGCGGGAGGAGGTGAGCAGTTCTTC.